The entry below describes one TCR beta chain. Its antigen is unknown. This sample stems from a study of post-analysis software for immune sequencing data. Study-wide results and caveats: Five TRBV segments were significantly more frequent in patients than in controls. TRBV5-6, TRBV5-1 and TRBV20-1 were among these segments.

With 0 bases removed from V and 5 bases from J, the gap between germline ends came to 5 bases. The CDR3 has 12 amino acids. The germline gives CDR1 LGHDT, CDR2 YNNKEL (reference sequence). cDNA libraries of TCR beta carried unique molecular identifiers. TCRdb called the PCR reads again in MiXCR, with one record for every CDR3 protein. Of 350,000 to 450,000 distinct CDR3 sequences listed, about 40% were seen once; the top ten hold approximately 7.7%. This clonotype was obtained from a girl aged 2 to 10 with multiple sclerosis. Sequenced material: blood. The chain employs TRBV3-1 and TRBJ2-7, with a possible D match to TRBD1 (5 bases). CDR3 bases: TGTGCCAGCAGCCAAGAGGACAACGAGCAGTACTTC. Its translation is CASSQEDNEQYF.